A single sample is the source of the 17 T cell receptor beta chains below, sequenced in a study of T cells expressing NK-cell markers. TCRdb reprocessed the 5' RACE reads, keeping one entry per CDR3 protein, no DNA. The specimen's table records 150,000 to 200,000 distinct CDR3 sequences. The sample comprised blood T cells: a sorted CD56 or NKG2C T cell subset, CD4+ or CD8+ T cells, or bulk PBMC T cells (not recorded which). These receptors were obtained from a man aged 18-69 years in good health.

This rearrangement joins TRBV27 to TRBJ2-1; TCRdb gives TRBD1 as the D gene, but with no DNA this cannot be confirmed. Looked up from germline, CDR1 is MNHEY and CDR2 is SMNVEV (reference sequence). The CDR3 runs to 16 residues. The CDR3 loop reads CASSLSRGSLYNEQFF.

This chain uses TRBV3-1 with TRBJ1-1. The CDR3 is 15 amino acids. CDR1 is LGHDT, CDR2 YNNKEL, per germline (reference sequence). This chain's CDR3 is CASSSWTEMNTEAFF.

This sequence joins TRBV28 and TRBJ2-1; no DNA is available, so the TRBD1 call from TCRdb remains unchecked. Germline V gene data show CDR1 as MDHEN and CDR2 as SYDVKM. The CDR3 contains 19 residues. The CDR3 here is CASSLLAGQDTFPYNEQFF.

V usage is TRBV27 and J usage is TRBJ2-7; TCRdb lists TRBD2, though no DNA is available to test this call. The CDR3 is 13 residues long. Germline V gene sequence: CDR1 MNHEY, CDR2 SMNVEV (reference sequence). Here the CDR3 reads CASSLGSGYEQYF.

This sequence joins TRBV20-1 and TRBJ1-3; TCRdb returns TRBD1, unconfirmable since there is no DNA. This CDR3 spans 15 amino acids. Per the germline V gene, CDR1 is DFQATT and CDR2 is SNEGSKA (reference sequence). The CDR3 spells CSAIPAVPGGNTIYF.

The chain recombines TRBV7-9 with TRBJ2-1; TCRdb gives TRBD1 as the D gene, but with no DNA this cannot be confirmed. The CDR3 is 12 amino acids. Germline V gives CDR1 SEHNR, CDR2 FQNEAQ (reference sequence). CDR3 in amino acids: CASPGKADEQFF.

V and J are TRBV6-2 or TRBV6-3 and TRBJ1-6. Germline CDR1 reads MNHEY; CDR2 reads SVGEGT. This CDR3 contains 17 residues. CDR3: CASSYHQDSSYNSPLHF.

The chain joins TRBV6-1 to TRBJ2-5; absent DNA, TCRdb's TRBD2 call cannot be checked. CDR1 MNHNS and CDR2 SASEGT come from the germline V gene. This CDR3 has 19 amino acids. CDR3 sequence reads: CASRETGLAEEWGPETQYF.

This chain joins TRBV18 and TRBJ2-7; as DNA is missing, the TRBD2 call by TCRdb cannot be tested. The length of the CDR3 is 17 residues. The germline gives CDR1 KGHSH, CDR2 LQKENI. The CDR3 sequence is CASSPQFLTSGSYEQYF.

The rearrangement links TRBV20-1 to TRBJ2-1; TCRdb's D call of TRBD2 is untestable without DNA. CDR3 length equals 15 residues. Germline lookup yields CDR1 DFQATT and CDR2 SNEGSKA (reference sequence). CDR3 residues: CSARDWSGGADEQFF.

The rearrangement joins TRBV13 to TRBJ2-1; TCRdb picks TRBD2, but there is no DNA to check that call. The CDR3 extends over 15 amino acids. The V gene's germline CDR1 is PRHDT and CDR2 FYEKMQ (reference sequence). The CDR3 loop is CASSLVLAGVEEQFF.

V gene TRBV19 combines with J gene TRBJ2-5; TCRdb's D call, TRBD1, is unchecked because there is no DNA. This CDR3 contains 13 residues. CDR1 LNHDA and CDR2 SQIVND come from the germline V gene (reference sequence). The CDR3 is CASSPMGGETQYF.

V gene TRBV20-1 combines with J gene TRBJ1-2; TCRdb selects TRBD1, and the lack of DNA leaves this call unchecked. Germline assignment: CDR1 DFQATT and CDR2 SNEGSKA (reference sequence). The CDR3 loop spans 16 amino acids. This CDR3 reads CSARGVVQGSNYGYTF.

The chain combines TRBV19 with TRBJ2-7. The CDR3 extends over 14 amino acids. From germline, CDR1 is LNHDA and CDR2 SQIVND (reference sequence). CDR3 protein: CASSRTGASYEQYF.

J is TRBJ1-4 and V is TRBV12-3 or TRBV12-4; no DNA is available, so the TRBD1 call from TCRdb remains unchecked. The CDR3 spans 19 residues. The CDR3 here is CASRPSTPTGGGLDEKLFF.

The chain's CDR3 is CSVNIDTFYGYTF. J is TRBJ1-2 and V is TRBV29-1. Germline CDR1 reads SQVTM; CDR2 reads ANQGSEA. The CDR3 has 13 amino acids. The full variable domain, completed using reference TRBV29-1 and TRBJ1-2, is SAVISQKPSRDICQRGTSLTIQCQVDSQVTMMFWYRQQPGQSLTLIATANQGSEATYESGFVIDKFPISRPNLTFSTLTVSNMSPEDSSIYLCSVNIDTFYGYTFGSGTRLTVV.

V is TRBV2 and J is TRBJ2-3. This CDR3 contains 14 residues. Germline CDR1 is SNHLY and CDR2 is FYNNEI. The CDR3 loop is CASSEDVVTDTQYF.